This TCR beta chain appears in the sequencing data of a study of blood T cell repertoires in COVID-19. Study context: The United States, Italy and Spain supplied acute and convalescent COVID-19 samples.

This CDR3 is built from 17 residues. In germline, CDR1 is GTSNPN, CDR2 SVGIG (reference sequence). With 4 bases removed from V and 4 bases from J, the gap between germline ends came to 23 bases. As originally analysed: Nucleated cell number was recorded as an estimate derived from reference gene primer amplification. Only in-frame clones appear in the TCRdb table, and some are missing; sequencing was by immunoSEQ multiplex PCR. That table gives V, J and clone size, and the DNA gave D and trimming. The sample includes roughly 200,000 clones, about four fifths of them seen just once. Sequencing used PBMCs or T cells enriched from blood (not recorded which). The TCR sequence derives from a woman aged 50 to 60 who had been exposed to COVID-19. The chain joins TRBV30 to TRBJ1-5, with D perhaps TRBD1 (6 bases). The CDR3 region has the DNA TGTGCCTGGACCCCCCTCGTCCGGACAGAGGTTAATCAGCCCCAGCATTTT. This gives the protein CAWTPLVRTEVNQPQHF.